This T cell receptor (beta chain) was captured by sequencing in a study of blood T cell repertoires in COVID-19. Assignment of participants to cohorts was predicated upon participant-reported clinical history. The repertoire was sequenced with immunoSEQ multiplex PCR; TCRdb's copy has only in-frame clones and lacks some. The table records fewer than 350,000 clones, 86% of them present only once. V lost 3 bases, J lost 8 bases, and 3 bases stayed unmatched. Germline V gene data show CDR1 as KGHSH and CDR2 as LQKENI. CDR3 length: 14 residues. This sequence joins TRBV18 and TRBJ1-6; 8 nucleotides match TRBD1. The clonotype originates from a woman between 40 and 55 years old with acute COVID-19. Sequencing was performed on PBMCs or T cells enriched from blood (not recorded which). CDR3 amino acids: CASSPDRGYSPLHF. The CDR3 bases are TGTGCCAGCTCACCCGACAGGGGTTATTCACCCCTCCACTTT.